This is a list of T cell receptor beta chains from one sample in a study of shared T cell receptors in the human thymus. Clones were read by immunoSEQ multiplex PCR, and TCRdb kept only the in-frame ones, dropping some. The repertoire consists of under 850,000 clones, with roughly 88% occurring once and the leading ten covering around 0.0099%. In addition, the sample was reused for a study of human thymus T cells.

Source material: thymocytes. Every receptor here comes from a boy in the first two years of life with a congenital heart defect. CDR3s include the opening cysteine and the closing phenylalanine or tryptophan. Fields, in order: CDR3 DNA, CDR3 protein, clone size, V gene, J gene, D gene. The D gene is left open where the match is weak. The size entry is marked missing in some rows and otherwise reads once, few, many or a size class.

TGTGCCAGTAGTATAGGCGGACTAGCGGGCGAGCAGTACTTC	CASSIGGLAGEQYF	once	TRBV19	TRBJ2-7	TRBD2
TGCGCCAGCAGCTCGCGCCGGACTGTCTCTGGGGCCAACGTCCTGACTTTC	CASSSRRTVSGANVLTF	-	TRBV5-1	TRBJ2-6	-
TGTGCCAGCAGTTACGATGTAGGGGACAATGAGCAGTTCTTC	CASSYDVGDNEQFF	-	TRBV6-5	TRBJ2-1	-
TGTGCCAGCAGCCCGGGACTAGCGGGTGTAAATGAGCAGTTCTTC	CASSPGLAGVNEQFF	-	TRBV6-5	TRBJ2-1	TRBD2
TGTGCCAGCAGCCCCTTAACTAGCAATGAGCAGTTCTTC	CASSPLTSNEQFF	once	TRBV5-4	TRBJ2-1	-
TGTGCCAGCAGCTTAGGGCCTAGCGGCAACACCGGGGAGCTGTTTTTT	CASSLGPSGNTGELFF	-	TRBV7-8	TRBJ2-2	TRBD2
TGTGCCAGCAGCTTAAACAGGGTCGCAGATACGCAGTATTTT	CASSLNRVADTQYF	-	TRBV7-9	TRBJ2-3	-
TGTGCCTGGAGTGCTAGTCCCCCGGGGAATGAGCAGTTCTTC	CAWSASPPGNEQFF	-	TRBV30	TRBJ2-1	-
TGTGCCAGCAGTTTAACCTACGTCCGGGAGCAGTTCTTC	CASSLTYVREQFF	-	TRBV28	TRBJ2-1	-
TGTGCCTGGACCTCGGGACAGGGCCATCAGCCCCAGCATTTT	CAWTSGQGHQPQHF	-	TRBV30	TRBJ1-5	TRBD1
TGTGCCAGCAGCACTGCCGGGACTACAGAGACCCAGTACTTC	CASSTAGTTETQYF	-	TRBV7-2	TRBJ2-5	TRBD2
TGTGCCAGCAGCCCAACTAGCGGGGGGTACGAGCAGTACTTC	CASSPTSGGYEQYF	few	TRBV14	TRBJ2-7	TRBD2
TGTGCCAGCAGCGTAGTTCCCCAGGGTGGAGAGACCCAGTACTTC	CASSVVPQGGETQYF	-	TRBV9	TRBJ2-5	-
TGTGCCAGCAGGCCTCTCCGGGACAGGGGAAGGTATGGCTACACCTTC	CASRPLRDRGRYGYTF	-	TRBV25-1	TRBJ1-2	TRBD1
TGCGCCAGCAGCCAAGATTTTGGGAGTCGAGCTAACTATGGCTACACCTTC	CASSQDFGSRANYGYTF	-	TRBV4-3	TRBJ1-2	-
TGTGCCAGCAGCTTAGGGGTACGGGGATACTACGAGCAGTACTTC	CASSLGVRGYYEQYF	few	TRBV7-2	TRBJ2-7	-
TGTGCCAGCAGCTTCCCACCCTCGGGCACCGGGGAGCTGTTTTTT	CASSFPPSGTGELFF	-	TRBV7-3	TRBJ2-2	-
TGCGCCAGCAGCCAAGATGGCGCAGGGGGGTTCTTCTCCTACAATGAGCAGTTCTTC	CASSQDGAGGFFSYNEQFF	-	TRBV4-3	TRBJ2-1	-